The rows below give T cell receptor beta chains drawn from one sample of a study of response to subunit inactivated influenza vaccine. TCRdb re-called the RT-PCR reads with MiXCR, one entry per CDR3 protein. The sample records about 520,000 distinct CDR3 sequences, around 25% being singletons. The sequenced sample was CD4+ T cells sorted from PBMCs, obtained 4 to 6 days after vaccination. Receptors were obtained from a man in his fifties who received an inactivated influenza vaccine. Each CDR3 is given with its conserved first and last residue. D genes are given only for firm matches. Some rows mark clone size as missing; the rest say once, few, many or name a class of expanded clone.

j_call d_call v_call cdr3_length clone_size cdr3_aa
TRBJ2-3 TRBD1 TRBV19 13 NA CASGTGWTDTQYF
TRBJ1-6 NA TRBV7-2 15 many CASSFRRTADSPLHF
TRBJ1-2 NA TRBV6-2/TRBV6-3 17 NA CASSFSRQGTSNYGYTF
TRBJ2-5 TRBD1 TRBV28 15 NA CASSTGQGFQETQYF
TRBJ2-1 TRBD2 TRBV30 15 once CATTPLAGAYNEQFF
TRBJ2-1 NA TRBV14 15 few CASSQELLNQNEQFF
TRBJ2-7 NA TRBV7-2 15 few CASSTTGLVYYEQYF
TRBJ1-6 NA TRBV12-3/TRBV12-4 11 few CASSPGTGFHF
TRBJ1-2 NA TRBV7-2 12 few CASSFDSEPLTF
TRBJ2-2 NA TRBV7-9 12 NA CASSSGIGELFF
TRBJ1-4 NA TRBV11-2 14 few CASSLGGVNEKLFF
TRBJ1-6 NA TRBV6-5 12 NA CASSRTSSPLHF
TRBJ2-2 TRBD2 TRBV5-5 15 many CASRLPGLASGELFF
TRBJ2-3 TRBD2 TRBV2 15 NA CASRRASGGTDTQYF
TRBJ2-3 NA TRBV4-2 15 few CASSPRLREADTQYF
TRBJ2-2 NA TRBV10-3 14 few CAISGHQHTGELFF
TRBJ2-7 TRBD1 TRBV5-1 13 many CASSWGQGGEQYF
TRBJ2-3 TRBD1 TRBV29-1 13 NA CSVPRQGRDTQYF
TRBJ2-1 TRBD2 TRBV14 21 many CASSQDHGLAGFLSSYNEQFF
TRBJ2-1 TRBD2 TRBV3-1 17 NA CASSQVTLLAGASEQFF
TRBJ2-3 TRBD2 TRBV5-1 19 few CASSLGGTSGRAFTDTQYF
TRBJ2-3 NA TRBV7-7 13 few CASKAQNTDTQYF
TRBJ2-7 NA TRBV4-3 14 NA CASSQDPRGYEQYF
TRBJ1-1 NA TRBV6-5 16 few CASSYSNPGLGTEAFF
TRBJ2-1 TRBD2 TRBV20-1 13 few CNFRLAGGLEQFF
TRBJ2-1 NA TRBV6-2/TRBV6-3 16 NA CASSYGRGDPYNEQFF
TRBJ2-1 NA TRBV20-1 12 NA CSARGTHGEQFF
TRBJ1-3 NA TRBV11-2 13 NA CASSLSPTNTIYF
TRBJ2-1 NA TRBV5-1 16 NA CASSSNLPAGYNEQFF
TRBJ2-7 NA TRBV20-1 14 few CSAPARQGGSEQYF
TRBJ2-3 TRBD2 TRBV6-5 15 many CASSYERGETDTQYF
TRBJ1-4 TRBD1 TRBV27 15 NA CASSFDRAGNEKLFF
TRBJ2-3 TRBD1 TRBV11-2 15 few CASSTDRWGTDTQYF
TRBJ2-3 TRBD2 TRBV20-1 13 few CSAGLAGVGTQYF
TRBJ2-5 TRBD2 TRBV29-1 15 few CSVEGGSGRGETQYF
TRBJ1-1 NA TRBV15 14 NA CAIRVGARNTEAFF
TRBJ2-7 TRBD1 TRBV20-1 15 NA CSARPMTGVSYEQYF
TRBJ1-1 NA TRBV29-1 12 many CSARGGDNEAFF
TRBJ2-5 NA TRBV9 14 many CASSVGGREETQYF
TRBJ1-5 NA TRBV2 14 NA CASSEGNRDQPQHF
TRBJ2-3 TRBD2 TRBV7-2 14 NA CASSPSGLTDTQYF
TRBJ1-1 NA TRBV7-2 14 few CASSLGRRNTEAFF
TRBJ2-3 NA TRBV12-3/TRBV12-4 15 few CASRQQGSSTDTQYF
TRBJ2-7 TRBD2 TRBV6-2/TRBV6-3 14 NA CASRTSGRRDEQYF
TRBJ2-1 TRBD2 TRBV18 15 NA CASSPPTSGNNEQFF
TRBJ2-7 TRBD2 TRBV18 14 many CASSPPGLAYEQYF
TRBJ2-7 NA TRBV10-3 13 few CAIAPSEAHEQYF
TRBJ2-3 NA TRBV20-1 11 few CSATHQDTQYF
TRBJ2-3 TRBD2 TRBV4-3 16 NA CASSPVLGTSGLRQYF
TRBJ1-5 NA TRBV27 12 few CAKQGGDQPQHF